The 28 T cell receptor beta chains presented below share a single source sample, sequenced in a study of regulatory T cells in long-lasting Graves disease. Building the TCR beta libraries relied on iRepertoire HTBI primers, and CDR3 regions underwent Arm-PCR. TCRdb redid the calling of the multiplex PCR reads with MiXCR, one entry per CDR3 protein. Here the sample spans about 440,000 distinct CDR3 sequences, 14% to 15% being singletons. The sample's time point: newly diagnosed GD, antithyroid drugs for less than 3 months. From PBMCs, RNA was extracted and then used to make the TCR library. In addition, the sample was reused for a study of T cells in Graves' hyperthyroidism and ophthalmopathy.

The material sequenced was peripheral blood mononuclear cells (PBMCs), taken at new diagnosis, from a patient treated with antithyroid drugs. The receptor set was obtained from a woman aged 25 to 39 with Graves disease.

This clonotype was counted ten times or more. The chain combines TRBV5-4 with TRBJ2-7; unclear D gene. This CDR3 spans 13 amino acids. Trimming took 2 bases from V and 4 from J, leaving 10 bases between them. Looked up from germline, CDR1 is SGHNT and CDR2 is YYREEE (reference sequence). CDR3 protein: CASSFDVGYEQYF. In nucleotides, the CDR3 is TGTGCCAGCAGCTTTGACGTGGGATACGAGCAGTACTTC.

This clonotype occurred a few times. The gene calls are TRBV7-2 and TRBJ2-7; 7 nucleotides match TRBD2. Germline CDR1 SGHTA, CDR2 FQGNSA. The length of the CDR3 is 16 residues. V was pared by 1 base and J by 2 bases, with 8 bases of the junction left unmatched. The CDR3 DNA sequence: TGTGCCAGCAGCTTAGTTGTTAGCGGGCCCCCCTACGAGCAGTACTTC. Translation gives CASSLVVSGPPYEQYF.

A remark on this clonotype: A read error may explain this, as a much larger clone is one base away. The J gene is TRBJ1-2, the V gene TRBV29-1; D not certain. Looked up from germline, CDR1 is SQVTM and CDR2 is ANQGSEA. The CDR3 spans 13 residues. CDR3 DNA sequence: TGCAGCGCTAGGGAAGGGAGGACCTATGGCCACACCTTC. Protein product: CSAREGRTYGHTF.

The table lists this clonotype with many counts. The J gene is TRBJ2-1, the V gene TRBV7-9; 13 bases are a match to TRBD2. Germline CDR1 reads SEHNR; CDR2 reads FQNEAQ (reference sequence). The CDR3 contains 17 residues. V was pared by 5 bases and J by 0 bases, with 4 bases of the junction left unmatched. The CDR3 DNA reads TGTGCCAGCAGCCCTTGGACTAGCGGGGGCTCCTACAATGAGCAGTTCTTC. Its protein product is CASSPWTSGGSYNEQFF.

This clonotype was seen many times. V is TRBV12-3 or TRBV12-4 and J is TRBJ1-5, with D unclear. V lost 3 bases, J lost 6 bases, and 12 bases lay in between. The CDR3 runs to 14 residues. CDR3 region: CASSFKGSGQPQHF. The CDR3 nucleotides are TGTGCCAGCAGTTTCAAAGGGAGTGGTCAGCCCCAGCATTTT.

V gene TRBV20-1 combines with J gene TRBJ2-7; 9 nucleotides line up with TRBD2. Germline CDR1 is DFQATT and CDR2 is SNEGSKA (reference sequence). The junction had 10 bases not matched to a gene; V was cut back by 6 bases and J by 4 bases. CDR3 length: 14 residues. CDR3 protein: CSAVAGEGSYEQYF. The CDR3 nucleotides are TGCAGTGCAGTAGCGGGAGAAGGGTCGTACGAGCAGTACTTC.

The rearrangement uses TRBV9 and TRBJ2-3, with D maybe TRBD2 (5 bases). The CDR3 runs 13 residues. The germline CDR1 and CDR2 sequences are SGDLS and YYNGEE. The V end was cut by 4 bases, the J end by 5 bases, with 11 bases between. The CDR3 is CASSSTEGDTQYF. Here the CDR3 DNA reads TGTGCCAGCAGCTCCACTGAGGGAGATACGCAGTATTTT.

Only a few counts were recorded for this clonotype. The chain employs TRBV30 and TRBJ1-3, with no clear D. Between the trimmed V and J ends, which lost 3 bases and 2 bases, there was a span of 8 bases. CDR1 GTSNPN and CDR2 SVGIG come from the germline V gene (reference sequence). There are 13 residues in the CDR3. The CDR3 reads CAWRRVAGNTIYF. The CDR3 bases are TGTGCCTGGAGGAGGGTCGCTGGAAACACCATATATTTT.

This sequence joins TRBV28 and TRBJ2-3, with D uncertain. Germline CDR1 and CDR2: MDHEN and SYDVKM. V shed 3 bases and J shed 2 bases, with 12 bases lying between them. CDR3 size: 15 residues. The CDR3, as DNA: TGTGCCAGCAGTTTCCTCCGGCCCTTCACAGATACGCAGTATTTT. It specifies CASSFLRPFTDTQYF.

This clonotype was detected ten times or more. This chain joins TRBV10-3 and TRBJ2-7, with 11 positions matching TRBD1. The CDR3 length is 14 residues. V was clipped by 10 bases and J by 4 bases; unmatched bases: 9. Germline assignment: CDR1 ENHRY and CDR2 SYGVKD. The CDR3 region is CANSRTGGGYEQYF. The DNA for the CDR3 is TGTGCCAACTCCCGGACAGGGGGCGGGTACGAGCAGTACTTC.

In this sample, this clonotype turned up a few times. The chain employs TRBV6-1 and TRBJ2-7; 8 bases match TRBD1. V lost 7 bases and J lost 3; bases outside the gene matches: 8. The CDR3 spans 14 residues. Germline assignment: CDR1 MNHNS and CDR2 SASEGT. The CDR3 DNA is TGTGCCAGCAAAACCGGGACAGGATACTACGAGCAGTACTTC. Its translation: CASKTGTGYYEQYF.

Many counts were recorded for this clonotype. The chain links TRBV11-2 to TRBJ2-3, with no clear D. The DNA end favors TRBJ2-5, so the J call may be wrong. CDR1 SGHAT and CDR2 FQNNGV come from the germline V gene. The CDR3 extends over 12 amino acids. The CDR3 DNA follows: TGTGCCAGCAGCTTTGACCCCAAGACCCAGTACTTC. It translates to CASSFDPKTQYF.

This clonotype has ten or more counts. This chain uses TRBV5-5 with TRBJ2-5; either TRBD1 or TRBD2 may supply D (5 bases each). The CDR3 contains 16 residues. Trimming removed 4 bases at V and 2 bases at J, with 18 bases between. CDR1 SGHKS and CDR2 YYEKEE come from the germline V gene (reference sequence). The CDR3 bases are TGTGCCAGCAGCCTGACCCTCCGGGACCATCAAGAGACCCAGTACTTC. This sequence encodes CASSLTLRDHQETQYF. Combining the CDR3 with reference TRBV5-5 and TRBJ2-5 gives the whole variable domain DAGVTQSPTHLIKTRGQQVTLRCSPISGHKSVSWYQQVLGQGPQFIFQYYEKEERGRGNFPDRFSARQFPNYSSELNVNALLLGDSALYLCASSLTLRDHQETQYFGPGTRLLVL.

This clonotype was counted only a few times. The chain carries TRBV5-4 and TRBJ2-7; the D is unclear. V lost 4 bases, J lost 2 bases, and 13 bases lay in between. Germline CDR1 and CDR2: SGHNT and YYREEE (reference sequence). The CDR3 length is 14 residues. Here the CDR3 reads CASSRQTTAYEQYF. The CDR3, as DNA: TGTGCCAGCAGCCGCCAGACAACAGCCTACGAGCAGTACTTC.

This clonotype was recorded many times. The gene calls are TRBV7-3 and TRBJ2-1; 8 positions match TRBD1. The germline V gene has CDR1 SGHTA and CDR2 FQGTGA. CDR3 length: 16 residues. After removal of 5 bases from V and 4 bases from J, the junction contained 10 bases not matched to a gene. CDR3 DNA sequence: TGTGCCAGCAGCCATCCCCAGCGGACAGGGTACAATGAGCAGTTCTTC. It codes for CASSHPQRTGYNEQFF.

The sample holds many counts of this clonotype. The chain combines TRBV12-3 or TRBV12-4 with TRBJ2-3; TRBD2 might be the D (6 bases). There are 13 residues in the CDR3. Trimming shortened V by 6 bases and J by 6 bases, and 13 bases separated the two germline ends. This CDR3 is CASRETSDDTQYF. The CDR3 DNA follows: TGTGCCAGCAGGGAGACTAGTGACGATACGCAGTATTTT.

This clonotype was observed many times. The chain has TRBV7-9 and TRBJ1-1, with 9 bases matching TRBD1. Germline loops: CDR1 SEHNR, CDR2 FQNEAQ (reference sequence). Unmatched junction bases numbered 8, after V lost 4 bases and J lost 8 bases. The CDR3 extends over 14 amino acids. The CDR3 protein is CASSSGQGLLEAFF. The DNA of the CDR3 is TGTGCCAGCAGCTCGGGACAGGGCTTGCTGGAAGCTTTCTTT.

In its sample, this clonotype was seen a few times. This rearrangement joins TRBV7-6 to TRBJ1-4, with a possible D match to TRBD1 (6 bases). This CDR3 is 12 amino acids long. Germline CDR1 and CDR2: SGHVS and FNYEAQ. Between the trimmed V and J ends, which lost 4 bases and 8 bases, there was a span of 8 bases. The CDR3 DNA follows: TGTGCCAGCAGCTCGAGGGGGGAAAAACTGTTTTTT. This codes for CASSSRGEKLFF.

This clonotype was seen more than once but under ten times. J is TRBJ1-1 and V is TRBV7-6, with a possible D match to TRBD1 (6 bases). From germline, CDR1 is SGHVS and CDR2 FNYEAQ. V dropped 1 base and J dropped 3 bases, with 15 bases sitting between them. The CDR3 covers 16 residues. The CDR3 spells CASSLVGGRFDTEAFF. CDR3 nucleotides: TGTGCCAGCAGCTTAGTGGGGGGGCGATTTGACACTGAAGCTTTCTTT. The whole variable domain, filled in from reference TRBV7-6 and TRBJ1-1, reads GAGVSQSPRYKVTKRGQDVALRCDPISGHVSLYWYRQALGQGPEFLTYFNYEAQQDKSGLPNDRFSAERPEGSISTLTIQRTEQRDSAMYRCASSLVGGRFDTEAFFGQGTRLTVV.

This clonotype was detected many times. The chain combines TRBV3-1 with TRBJ1-1; D is uncertain. CDR1 is LGHDT and CDR2 is YNNKEL in the germline V gene (reference sequence). The ends were cut back, 4 bases at V and 0 bases at J, with 9 bases in the middle. CDR3 length equals 14 residues. CDR3 sequence reads: CASSPAVMNTEAFF. The CDR3 DNA sequence: TGTGCCAGCAGCCCCGCAGTCATGAACACTGAAGCTTTCTTT.

On this clonotype: Since a much larger clone is just one base distant, this may be a read error. The chain recombines TRBV20-1 with TRBJ2-7; possibly TRBD2 for D (5 bases). The CDR3 length is 14 residues. In germline, CDR1 is DFQATT, CDR2 SNEGSKA (reference sequence). The CDR3 DNA follows: TGCAGTGCTAGAGCGCGCGGGTCGACCTACGAGCAGTGCTTC. Translating it yields CSARARGSTYEQCF.

This clonotype occurred many times. The chain has TRBV7-9 and TRBJ2-7, with D perhaps matching TRBD1 (6 bases). The CDR3 has 14 residues. CDR1 and CDR2 (germline): SEHNR, FQNEAQ (reference sequence). V was cut by 1 base and J by 10 bases, with 17 bases left in between. The CDR3 loop reads CASSLGPNKGEQYF. In DNA form, the CDR3 reads TGTGCCAGCAGCTTAGGCCCAAATAAGGGGGAACAGTACTTC.

This clonotype was seen ten or more times. V usage is TRBV3-1 and J usage is TRBJ1-5; D is undetermined. The CDR3 extends over 15 amino acids. Germline CDR1 LGHDT, CDR2 YNNKEL (reference sequence). The V end was cut by 0 bases, the J end by 6 bases, with 12 bases between. In DNA, the CDR3 is TGTGCCAGCAGCCAAGATTTCAAGGGTAGTCAGCCCCAGCATTTT. Its protein is CASSQDFKGSQPQHF.

The chain carries TRBV20-1 and TRBJ2-3, with a tentative D call TRBD2 (6 bases). V was shortened by 0 bases and J by 1 base, with 14 bases between the two germline ends. The CDR3 loop spans 16 amino acids. The germline V gene has CDR1 DFQATT and CDR2 SNEGSKA (reference sequence). The chain's CDR3 is CSARDWTRGGTDTQYF. The CDR3 coding sequence is TGCAGTGCTAGAGATTGGACGCGGGGAGGCACAGATACGCAGTATTTT.

This clonotype was seen repeatedly, ten times or more. The chain recombines TRBV3-1 with TRBJ1-6; 7 bases match TRBD1. V gave up 4 bases and J gave up 3 bases; unmatched junction bases: 0. The CDR3 is 14 amino acids. CDR1 and CDR2 from the germline V gene are LGHDT and YNNKEL (reference sequence). In nucleotides, the CDR3 is TGTGCCAGCAGCCGGGACAGCTATAATTCACCCCTCCACTTT. Protein: CASSRDSYNSPLHF.

Ten or more counts support this clonotype. The chain is built from TRBV7-2 and TRBJ2-1; tentative D call: TRBD1 (6 bases). From germline, CDR1 is SGHTA and CDR2 FQGNSA. This CDR3 region has 14 residues. The V end was cut by 5 bases, the J end by 3 bases, with 11 bases between. Written as DNA, the CDR3 is TGTGCCAGCAGCCTGAGAGGGGGCTACAATGAGCAGTTCTTC. As protein: CASSLRGGYNEQFF. Variable domain in full (rest from reference TRBV7-2 and TRBJ2-1): GAGVSQSPSNKVTEKGKDVELRCDPISGHTALYWYRQSLGQGLEFLIYFQGNSAPDKSGLPSDRFSAERTGGSVSTLTIQRTQQEDSAVYLCASSLRGGYNEQFFGPGTRLTVL.

With respect to this clonotype: A much larger clone sits a single nucleotide away, making a read error possible. This chain links TRBV6-1 with TRBJ1-5; D ambiguous. Per germline, CDR1 MNHNS and CDR2 SASEGT. The CDR3 extends over 15 amino acids. CDR3 DNA: TGTACCAGCAGCTTGGGAGGGCGACCCAATCAGCCCCAGCATTTT. Translation: CTSSLGGRPNQPQHF.

This clonotype was counted ten times or more. The chain has TRBV7-9 and TRBJ1-1; no clear D. Trimming shortened V by 8 bases and J by 6 bases, and 13 bases separated the two germline ends. The CDR3 has 12 amino acids. CDR1 is SEHNR, CDR2 FQNEAQ, per germline (reference sequence). CDR3 protein: CASRGLEPEAFF. For the CDR3, the DNA is TGTGCCAGCCGAGGACTGGAACCTGAAGCTTTCTTT.